This paragraph covers one T cell receptor beta chain sequence. The antigen is unknown. Healthy individuals who donated bone marrow served as the donors. The length of the CDR3 is 13 residues. The germline V gene encodes CDR1 SSHAT and CDR2 FNYEAQ (reference sequence). V was cut by 1 base and J by 3 bases, with 6 bases left in between. These data come from a study of cytomegalovirus exposure and HLA in healthy donors. Study-level points and caveats: The number of N-insertions in an Asian-associated ancestry cluster was reportedly below the approximately 690-donor mean in a later analysis. It was assumed in the presence/absence analyses that sequencing depth was roughly uniform across donors.

With 60 Vbeta and 13 Jbeta primers, the PCR was carried out. TCRdb's copy holds only in-frame clones and misses some; the assay was immunoSEQ multiplex PCR. The table lists 100,000 to 120,000 clones, around three quarters of them singletons, with under 1.5% in the top ten. The chain uses TRBV7-7 and TRBJ2-5; D possibly corresponds to TRBD2 (5 bases). Sequencing was performed on PBMCs. This receptor was taken from a woman aged 25-40 years in good health and CMV-seronegative. The CDR3 loop is CASSLDGEETQYF. CDR3 bases: TGTGCCAGCAGCTTAGACGGGGAAGAGACCCAGTACTTC.